This is a list of T cell receptor beta chains from one sample in a study of technical replicates of blood from a handful of donors. The table came from immunoSEQ multiplex PCR; TCRdb's copy has only in-frame clones and leaves some out. Of approximately 69,000 clones listed, almost 98% are singletons. The sequenced material came from T cells isolated from PBMCs. The receptor source for this set is a human donor in good health. Both conserved end residues are part of each CDR3.

V	J	length	CDR3
TRBV9	TRBJ1-2	17	CASSVGGLLPANYGYTF
TRBV5-1	TRBJ1-5	16	CASVRRRPSSYQPQHF
TRBV6-1	TRBJ1-6	14	CASSPDRVGSPLHF
TRBV5-6	TRBJ1-1	17	CASSSKIDRGRITEAFF
TRBV5-1	TRBJ2-7	13	CASSGSGRSEQYF
TRBV14	TRBJ2-1	19	CASSPKMRTYRALYNEQFF
TRBV28	TRBJ2-1	16	CASSFVGGQSLNEQFF
TRBV9	TRBJ1-1	17	CASSVGGRGQVNTEAFF
TRBV19	TRBJ1-2	15	CASSIRVPHDYGYTF
TRBV13	TRBJ1-3	17	CASSPTTGSKSGNTIYF
TRBV2	TRBJ2-7	18	CASSTPYRREENTYEQYF
TRBV28	TRBJ1-2	16	CASSLWRNEGKYGYTF
TRBV4-1	TRBJ1-3	15	CASSQGIAWGNTIYF
TRBV4-2	TRBJ1-1	12	CASSQGEVPAFF
TRBV5-1	TRBJ2-7	15	CASSLERLAVDEQYF
TRBV5-1	TRBJ1-2	13	CASSFGQGEDYTF
TRBV5-4	TRBJ1-2	16	CASRHHNQGGGDGYTF
TRBV2	TRBJ2-7	14	CASSEQGASYEQYF
TRBV13	TRBJ2-7	16	CASSPEPWASSYEQYF
TRBV5-1	TRBJ2-1	15	CASSLGERLAGGQFF
TRBV12-5	TRBJ2-2	17	CASGLGGTDRGTGELFF
TRBV5-1	TRBJ2-7	14	CASSPGLPVGEQYF
TRBV12-5	TRBJ2-5	16	CASGLILRQGQETQYF
TRBV7-9	TRBJ2-3	16	CASSPGTYFDSDTQYF
TRBV4-1	TRBJ2-7	16	CASSQATSGTSYEQYF
TRBV7-9	TRBJ2-3	16	CASSSLTGSFTDTQYF
TRBV16	TRBJ1-2	16	CASSPGPLQLNYGYTF
TRBV27	TRBJ2-7	17	CATRSIVGQGDVYEQYF
TRBV27	TRBJ2-1	16	CASSLGTGARHTEQFF
TRBV7-8	TRBJ2-7	14	CASSLGLAHDEQYF
TRBV9	TRBJ1-2	14	CASSPGQGFYGYTF
TRBV5-1	TRBJ2-1	17	CASQRERTSGSQDEQFF
TRBV2	TRBJ2-1	22	CARRPPSGSGTSVPSSYNEQFF
TRBV4-2	TRBJ2-7	15	CASSQESGSSYEQYF
TRBV30	TRBJ1-4	13	CAWRGRPNEKLFF
TRBV11-2	TRBJ2-5	15	CASSAGLVVKETQYF
TRBV5-1	TRBJ2-3	17	CASSTILAGGHTDTQYF
TRBV4-2	TRBJ2-1	12	CASSQEGTWQFF
TRBV15	TRBJ2-7	15	CATSRDSGPSYEQYF
TRBV6-5	TRBJ1-1	13	CASSYGQNTEAFF
TRBV5-1	TRBJ1-1	14	CASSSYGGNTEAFF
TRBV7-9	TRBJ1-2	14	CASSSRDTFYGYTF
TRBV5-6	TRBJ2-5	12	CASSLRAETQYF
TRBV18	TRBJ2-7	12	CASRAGVYEQYF
TRBV9	TRBJ1-1	14	CASSVDEGRTEAFF
TRBV11-2	TRBJ2-7	14	CASSYLGQGYEQYF
TRBV28	TRBJ2-7	19	CASSDPTGGSGVLRYEQYF
TRBV6-6	TRBJ2-7	15	CASSYVGGGEGEQYF
TRBV5-4	TRBJ2-3	16	CASSSGLPPGTDTQYF
TRBV7-9	TRBJ2-7	17	CASSFVASGRAGYEQYF
TRBV5-3	TRBJ1-6	15	CARSFLGSRPSPLHF
TRBV5-1	TRBJ2-7	14	CASSLSGAPYEQYF
TRBV5-1	TRBJ2-2	16	CASSPGASVNTGELFF
TRBV4-1	TRBJ2-7	19	CASSPGAGPSSKGSYEQYF
TRBV2	TRBJ1-1	13	CASRQGLNTEAFF
TRBV6-5	TRBJ2-1	15	CASSLTSGGNNEQFF
TRBV9	TRBJ1-2	16	CASGSIQIGKMTGYTF
TRBV6-5	TRBJ2-3	15	CATCPGQGFADTQYF
TRBV27	TRBJ2-2	21	CASAYPIPGLAGGPVTGELFF